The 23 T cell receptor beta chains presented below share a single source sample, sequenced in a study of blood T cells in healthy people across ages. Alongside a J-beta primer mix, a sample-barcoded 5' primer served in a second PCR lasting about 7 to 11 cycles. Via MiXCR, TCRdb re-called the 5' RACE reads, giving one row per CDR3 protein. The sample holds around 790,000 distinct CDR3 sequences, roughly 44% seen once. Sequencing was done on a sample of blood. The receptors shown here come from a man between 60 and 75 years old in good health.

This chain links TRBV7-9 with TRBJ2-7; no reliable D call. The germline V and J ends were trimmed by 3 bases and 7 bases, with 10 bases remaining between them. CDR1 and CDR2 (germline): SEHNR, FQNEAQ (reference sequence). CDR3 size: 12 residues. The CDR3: CASSLRPGEQYF. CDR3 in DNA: TGTGCCAGCAGCTTGAGACCGGGTGAGCAGTACTTC.

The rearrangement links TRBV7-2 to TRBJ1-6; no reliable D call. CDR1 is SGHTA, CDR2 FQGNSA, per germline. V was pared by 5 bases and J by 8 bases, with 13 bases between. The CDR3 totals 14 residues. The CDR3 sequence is CASSPAYLDSPLHF. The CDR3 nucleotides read TGTGCCAGCAGCCCCGCCTATTTAGATTCACCCCTCCACTTT.

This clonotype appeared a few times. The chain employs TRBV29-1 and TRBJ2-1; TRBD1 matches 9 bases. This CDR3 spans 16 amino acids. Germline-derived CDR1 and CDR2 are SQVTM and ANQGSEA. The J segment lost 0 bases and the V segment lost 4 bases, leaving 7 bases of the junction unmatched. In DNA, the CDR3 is TGCAGCGTTGTTACAGGGGGCGTAGGCTCCTACAATGAGCAGTTCTTC. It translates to CSVVTGGVGSYNEQFF.

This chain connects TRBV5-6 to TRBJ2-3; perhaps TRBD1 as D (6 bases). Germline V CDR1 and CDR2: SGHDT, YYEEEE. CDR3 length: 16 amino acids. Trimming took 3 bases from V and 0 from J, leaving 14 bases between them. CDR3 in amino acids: CASSSHWDTSTDTQYF. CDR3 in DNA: TGTGCCAGCAGCTCCCACTGGGACACCAGCACAGATACGCAGTATTTT.

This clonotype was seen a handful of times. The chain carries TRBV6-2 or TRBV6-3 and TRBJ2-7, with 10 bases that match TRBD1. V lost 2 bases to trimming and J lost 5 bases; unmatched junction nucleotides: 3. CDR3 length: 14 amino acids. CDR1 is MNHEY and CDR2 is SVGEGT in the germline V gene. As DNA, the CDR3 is TGTGCCAGCAGTTACGGGACAGGGGTCAACGAGCAGTACTTC. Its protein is CASSYGTGVNEQYF.

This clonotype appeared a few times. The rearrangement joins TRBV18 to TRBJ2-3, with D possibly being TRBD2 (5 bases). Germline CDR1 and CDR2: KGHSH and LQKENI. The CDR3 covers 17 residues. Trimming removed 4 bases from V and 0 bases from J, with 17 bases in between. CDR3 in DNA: TGTGCCAGCTCACTCGGGGTCCTACTCGCTAGCACAGATACGCAGTATTTT. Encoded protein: CASSLGVLLASTDTQYF. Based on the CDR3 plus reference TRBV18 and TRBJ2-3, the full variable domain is NAGVMQNPRHLVRRRGQEARLRCSPMKGHSHVYWYRQLPEEGLKFMVYLQKENIIDESGMPKERFSAEFPKEGPSILRIQQVVRGDSAAYFCASSLGVLLASTDTQYFGPGTRLTVL.

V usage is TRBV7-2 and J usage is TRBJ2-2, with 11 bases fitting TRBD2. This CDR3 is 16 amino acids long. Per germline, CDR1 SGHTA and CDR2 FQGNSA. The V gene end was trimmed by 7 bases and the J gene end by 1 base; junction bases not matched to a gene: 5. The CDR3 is CASTKTSGENTGELFF. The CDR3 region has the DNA TGTGCCAGCACCAAGACTAGCGGGGAGAACACCGGGGAGCTGTTTTTT.

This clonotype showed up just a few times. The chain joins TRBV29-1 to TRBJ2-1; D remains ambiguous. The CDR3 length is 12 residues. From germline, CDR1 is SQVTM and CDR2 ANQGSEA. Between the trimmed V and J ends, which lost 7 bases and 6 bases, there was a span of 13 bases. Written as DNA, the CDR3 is TGCAGCGGACAATTAGGGTCCAATGAGCAGTTCTTC. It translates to CSGQLGSNEQFF.

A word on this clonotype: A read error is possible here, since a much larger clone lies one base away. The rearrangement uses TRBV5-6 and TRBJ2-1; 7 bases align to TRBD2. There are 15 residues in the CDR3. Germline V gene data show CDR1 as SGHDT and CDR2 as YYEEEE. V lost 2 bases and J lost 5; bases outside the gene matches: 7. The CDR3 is CASSFGLAVHNEQFF. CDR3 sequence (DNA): TGTGCCAGCAGCTTCGGGCTAGCGGTCCACAATGAGCAGTTCTTC.

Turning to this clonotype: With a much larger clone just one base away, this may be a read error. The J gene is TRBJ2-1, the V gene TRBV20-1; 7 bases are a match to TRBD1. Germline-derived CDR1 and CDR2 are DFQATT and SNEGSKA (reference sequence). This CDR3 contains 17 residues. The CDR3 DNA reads TGCAGTGCAAGACAGGGCGAGGGCACACGGGGTCGCAATAAGCAGTTCTTC. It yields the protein CSARQGEGTRGRNKQFF.

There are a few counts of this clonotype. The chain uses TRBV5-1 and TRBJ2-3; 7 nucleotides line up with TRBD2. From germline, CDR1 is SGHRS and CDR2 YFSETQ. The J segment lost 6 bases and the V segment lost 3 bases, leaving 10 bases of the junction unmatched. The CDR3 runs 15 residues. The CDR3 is CASSSSGTTGDTQYF. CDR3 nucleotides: TGCGCCAGCAGCTCATCCGGGACTACGGGTGATACGCAGTATTTT.

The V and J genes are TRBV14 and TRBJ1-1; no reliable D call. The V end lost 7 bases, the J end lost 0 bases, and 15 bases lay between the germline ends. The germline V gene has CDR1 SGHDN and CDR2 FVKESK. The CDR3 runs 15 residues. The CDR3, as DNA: TGTGCCAGCACGAAGGAGACGGCCGTGAACACTGAAGCTTTCTTT. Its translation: CASTKETAVNTEAFF. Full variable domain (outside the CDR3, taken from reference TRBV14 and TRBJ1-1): EAGVTQFPSHSVIEKGQTVTLRCDPISGHDNLYWYRRVMGKEIKFLLHFVKESKQDESGMPNNRFLAERTGGTYSTLKVQPAELEDSGVYFCASTKETAVNTEAFFGQGTRLTVV.

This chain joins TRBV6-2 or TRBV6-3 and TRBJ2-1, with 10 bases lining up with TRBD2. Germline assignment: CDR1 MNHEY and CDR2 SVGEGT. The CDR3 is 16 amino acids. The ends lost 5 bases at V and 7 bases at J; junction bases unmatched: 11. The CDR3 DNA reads TGTGCCAGCAGTGCAGAATTAGCGGGGGGCCGGAATGAGCAGTTCTTC. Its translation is CASSAELAGGRNEQFF.

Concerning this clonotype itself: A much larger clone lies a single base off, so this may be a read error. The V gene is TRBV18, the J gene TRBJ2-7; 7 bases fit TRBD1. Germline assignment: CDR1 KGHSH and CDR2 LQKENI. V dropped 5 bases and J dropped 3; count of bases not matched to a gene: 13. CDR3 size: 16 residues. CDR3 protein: CASSSTTGTESYEQYF. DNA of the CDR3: TGTGCCAGCTCATCTACAACCGGGACAGAGAGCTACGAGCAGTACTTC.

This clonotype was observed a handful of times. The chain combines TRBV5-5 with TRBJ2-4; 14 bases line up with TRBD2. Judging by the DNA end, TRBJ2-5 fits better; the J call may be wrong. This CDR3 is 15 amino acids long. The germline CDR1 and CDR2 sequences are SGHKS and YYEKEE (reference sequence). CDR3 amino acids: CASSWGTSGGETQYF. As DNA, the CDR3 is TGTGCCAGCAGCTGGGGGACTAGCGGGGGAGAGACCCAGTACTTC.

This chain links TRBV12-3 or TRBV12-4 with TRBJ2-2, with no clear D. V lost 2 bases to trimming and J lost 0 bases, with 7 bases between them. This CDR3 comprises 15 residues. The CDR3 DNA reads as TGTGCCAGCAGTTTACGGGTGTCGAACACCGGGGAGCTGTTTTTT. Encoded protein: CASSLRVSNTGELFF.

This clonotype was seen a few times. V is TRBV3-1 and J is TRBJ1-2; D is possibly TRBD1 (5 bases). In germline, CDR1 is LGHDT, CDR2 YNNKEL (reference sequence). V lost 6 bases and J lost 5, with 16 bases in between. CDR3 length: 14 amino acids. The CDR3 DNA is TGTGCCAGCAGTAACCTCGGGACGGCTTATGGCTACACCTTC. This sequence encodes CASSNLGTAYGYTF.

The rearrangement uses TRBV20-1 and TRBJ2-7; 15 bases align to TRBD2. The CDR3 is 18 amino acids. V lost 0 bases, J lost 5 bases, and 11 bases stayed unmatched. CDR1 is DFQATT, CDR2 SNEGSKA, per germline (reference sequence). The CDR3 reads CSARDQLGLAGGSDEQYF. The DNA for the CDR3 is TGCAGTGCTAGAGACCAATTGGGACTAGCGGGGGGAAGTGACGAGCAGTACTTC.

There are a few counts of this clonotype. This CDR3 reads CASSYSVAGGPHNEQFF. The CDR3 region has the DNA TGTGCCAGCAGTTACTCCGTTGCGGGGGGGCCCCACAATGAGCAGTTCTTC. The chain uses TRBV6-5 and TRBJ2-1, with 9 bases aligning to TRBD2. The V and J ends lost 0 bases and 5 bases, in that order; junction bases with no gene match: 8. Germline-derived CDR1 and CDR2 are MNHEY and SVGAGI. This CDR3 has 17 amino acids.

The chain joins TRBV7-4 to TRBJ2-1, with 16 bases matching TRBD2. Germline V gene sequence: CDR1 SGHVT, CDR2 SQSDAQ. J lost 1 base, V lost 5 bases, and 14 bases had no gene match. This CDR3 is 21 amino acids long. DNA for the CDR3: TGTGCCAGCAGCCCCGGGGTCGCCGGGACTAGCGGGGGGGCGTCCTACAATGAGCAGTTCTTC. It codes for CASSPGVAGTSGGASYNEQFF.

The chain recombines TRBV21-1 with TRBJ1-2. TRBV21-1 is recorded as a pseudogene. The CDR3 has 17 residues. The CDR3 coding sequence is TGTGCCAGCAGCAACCGCTACCCCAGGGTCTCGAACTATGGCTACACCTTC. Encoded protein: CASSNRYPRVSNYGYTF.

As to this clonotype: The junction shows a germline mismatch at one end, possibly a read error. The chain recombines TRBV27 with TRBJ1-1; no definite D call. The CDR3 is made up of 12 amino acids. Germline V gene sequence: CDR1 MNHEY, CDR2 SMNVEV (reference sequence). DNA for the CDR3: TGTACCAGCAGGATCGGTGGGACTGAAGCTTTCTTT. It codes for CTSRIGGTEAFF.

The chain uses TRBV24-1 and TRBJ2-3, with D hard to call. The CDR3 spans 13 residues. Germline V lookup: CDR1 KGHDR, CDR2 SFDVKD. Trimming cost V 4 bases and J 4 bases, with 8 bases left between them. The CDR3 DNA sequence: TGTGCCACCAGTGAAGCTGGATCAGATACGCAGTATTTT. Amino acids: CATSEAGSDTQYF.